The 20 T cell receptor beta chains in this list originate from one sample, sequenced in a study of shared clonotypes between healthy human individuals. Naive CD8 cells were CD45RO-negative, positively selected for CCR7, excluding terminally differentiated effector memory CD45RA+ cells. Some clones are missing from TCRdb's copy, which holds only in-frame ones; the method was immunoSEQ multiplex PCR. The table lists approximately 720,000 clones, 92% of them singletons, with roughly 22% in the top ten. The sample consisted of naive CD8+ T cells sorted from blood. The receptor set was obtained from a man aged 25-45 years in good health.

The J gene is TRBJ2-3, the V gene TRBV11-2; 9 nucleotides align to TRBD1. The CDR3 contains 16 residues. CDR1 and CDR2 from the germline V gene are SGHAT and FQNNGV. With 1 base clipped from V and 0 bases from J, the junction kept 2 bases outside the gene matches. The CDR3 DNA reads as TGTGCCAGCAGCTTAGGTGGACAGGGGAGCACAGATACGCAGTATTTT. Translation: CASSLGGQGSTDTQYF.

This clone was recorded a few times. Within the sample, other DNA sequences also encode this same CDR3. V is TRBV13 and J is TRBJ2-1; 8 positions agree with TRBD2. There are 16 residues in the CDR3. The V gene end was trimmed by 2 bases and the J gene end by 4 bases; junction bases not matched to a gene: 7. Germline V gives CDR1 PRHDT, CDR2 FYEKMQ (reference sequence). The DNA of the CDR3 is TGTGCCAGCAGCTTAAGACCTAGCGGGTCTTACAATGAGCAGTTCTTC. It encodes CASSLRPSGSYNEQFF.

The V call is TRBV11-2, the J call TRBJ2-7; TRBD1 matches at 9 bases. V shed 5 bases and J 5 bases; nucleotides not matched to a gene: 13. Germline V gives CDR1 SGHAT, CDR2 FQNNGV. The CDR3 spans 16 residues. The CDR3 loop reads CASSPSARDRDHEQYF. The CDR3 DNA reads as TGTGCCAGCAGCCCCAGCGCTCGGGACAGGGACCACGAGCAGTACTTC.

This chain joins TRBV5-1 and TRBJ2-1, with TRBD2 matching 8 bases. J was trimmed by 7 bases and V by 4 bases; bases with no gene match: 7. Germline assignment: CDR1 SGHRS and CDR2 YFSETQ. The CDR3 is 14 residues long. CDR3 sequence reads: CASSPPTSDNEQFF. CDR3 sequence (DNA): TGCGCCAGCAGCCCCCCGACTAGCGATAATGAGCAGTTCTTC.

The CDR3 coding sequence is TGCAGTGCTAGAGATGGCAATGAGCAGTTCTTC. It encodes CSARDGNEQFF. J is TRBJ2-1 and V is TRBV20-1, with D hard to call. Germline V CDR1 and CDR2: DFQATT, SNEGSKA (reference sequence). V was trimmed by 0 bases and J by 6 bases, leaving 3 bases between them. CDR3 length: 11 residues.

V is TRBV6-5 and J is TRBJ2-2, with 9 bases identical to TRBD1. CDR3 size: 15 residues. With V trimmed by 6 bases and J by 7 bases, 9 bases remained unmatched. The germline V gene has CDR1 MNHEY and CDR2 SVGAGI. For the CDR3, the DNA is TGTGCCAGCAGGGTGACAGGGGGAAAAAACGGGGAGCTGTTTTTT. It translates to CASRVTGGKNGELFF.

CDR3 nucleotide sequence: TGTGCCAGCATTGAACAGGGGGGTCGAAACCAGCCCCAGCATTTT. Amino acid sequence: CASIEQGGRNQPQHF. The J gene is TRBJ1-5, the V gene TRBV28; 8 positions agree with TRBD1. The CDR3 contains 15 residues. From germline, CDR1 is MDHEN and CDR2 SYDVKM. Trimming took 7 bases from V and 7 from J; bases not matched to a gene: 12.

The chain combines TRBV7-9 with TRBJ2-1, with D possibly TRBD2 on 6 matching bases. CDR1 and CDR2 (germline): SEHNR, FQNEAQ (reference sequence). The V end lost 8 bases, the J end lost 7 bases, and 24 bases lay between the germline ends. CDR3 length: 16 amino acids. This CDR3 is CASGSRWGERDNEQFF. The CDR3 region has the DNA TGTGCCAGCGGATCCAGGTGGGGGGAGCGAGATAATGAGCAGTTCTTC.

A single count supports this clone. The chain links TRBV7-9 to TRBJ1-1, with a possible D match to TRBD1 (5 bases). The CDR3 extends over 16 amino acids. Germline-derived CDR1 and CDR2 are SEHNR and FQNEAQ (reference sequence). V was pared by 6 bases and J by 2 bases, with 19 bases between. CDR3 sequence: CASRGGTLPPNTEAFF. Written as DNA, the CDR3 is TGTGCCAGCAGGGGAGGGACCCTGCCGCCAAACACTGAAGCTTTCTTT.

V usage is TRBV5-4 and J usage is TRBJ2-2; 10 bases agree with TRBD1. Germline CDR1 and CDR2: SGHNT and YYREEE (reference sequence). V shed 0 bases, J shed 6 bases, and the junction held 8 bases outside the gene matches. This CDR3 has 17 residues. In DNA form, the CDR3 reads TGTGCCAGCAGCTTGGGAAGGGACAGGGGTTTGGCCGGGGAGCTGTTTTTT. It is translated as CASSLGRDRGLAGELFF.

The chain carries TRBV5-1 and TRBJ2-2, with D perhaps TRBD2 (5 bases). Germline CDR1 SGHRS, CDR2 YFSETQ. The V and J ends lost 1 base and 2 bases respectively, with 18 bases between them. The CDR3 loop spans 18 amino acids. This chain's CDR3 is CASSLRIGGYENTGELFF. The CDR3 DNA follows: TGCGCCAGCAGCTTGCGGATAGGAGGCTACGAAAACACCGGGGAGCTGTTTTTT. The full variable domain, completed using reference TRBV5-1 and TRBJ2-2, is KAGVTQTPRYLIKTRGQQVTLSCSPISGHRSVSWYQQTPGQGLQFLFEYFSETQRNKGNFPGRFSGRQFSNSRSEMNVSTLELGDSALYLCASSLRIGGYENTGELFFGEGSRLTVL.

The chain employs TRBV4-1 and TRBJ2-1; 7 bases are shared with TRBD2. V shed 0 bases and J 2 bases; nucleotides not matched to a gene: 7. CDR1 MGHRA and CDR2 YSYEKL come from the germline V gene. The length of the CDR3 is 17 residues. For the CDR3, the DNA is TGCGCCAGCAGCCAAGATCCGGCGGGAGAGCCCTACAATGAGCAGTTCTTC. It translates to CASSQDPAGEPYNEQFF.

V usage is TRBV5-1 and J usage is TRBJ2-2, with a tentative D call TRBD1 (5 bases). The V end lost 0 bases, the J end lost 9 bases, and 9 bases lay between the germline ends. Germline CDR1 is SGHRS and CDR2 is YFSETQ. This CDR3 comprises 13 residues. CDR3: CASSLDGARELFF. CDR3 nucleotide sequence: TGCGCCAGCAGCTTGGATGGGGCGAGGGAGCTGTTTTTT.

V gene TRBV27 combines with J gene TRBJ2-7, with D perhaps matching TRBD2 (5 bases). CDR3 length: 14 amino acids. V gave up 3 bases and J gave up 2 bases, with 11 bases separating them. Germline V gives CDR1 MNHEY, CDR2 SMNVEV (reference sequence). CDR3 sequence reads: CASSFLGEAYEQYF. The CDR3 region has the DNA TGTGCCAGCAGTTTTCTCGGGGAAGCCTACGAGCAGTACTTC.

V is TRBV29-1 and J is TRBJ2-2; unclear D gene. Trimming took 7 bases from V and 0 from J, leaving 9 bases between them. CDR1 SQVTM and CDR2 ANQGSEA come from the germline V gene. The CDR3 extends over 13 amino acids. The CDR3 is CSGTPSNTGELFF. CDR3 nucleotides: TGCAGCGGTACCCCCTCGAACACCGGGGAGCTGTTTTTT.

This clone occurred once. This rearrangement joins TRBV2 to TRBJ2-7; TRBD2 is a possible D gene (5 bases). V was trimmed by 4 bases and J by 4 bases, leaving 17 bases between them. The CDR3 runs 15 residues. Germline CDR1 and CDR2: SNHLY and FYNNEI. For the CDR3, the DNA is TGTGCCAGCAGTGTTTTTCTAGCTCCTAGTTACGAGCAGTACTTC. Amino acid sequence: CASSVFLAPSYEQYF. The complete variable domain, with remaining parts taken from reference TRBV2 and TRBJ2-7, reads EPEVTQTPSHQVTQMGQEVILRCVPISNHLYFYWYRQILGQKVEFLVSFYNNEISEKSEIFDDQFSVERPDGSNFTLKIRSTKLEDSAMYFCASSVFLAPSYEQYFGPGTRLTVT.

This clone was seen a single time. This chain joins TRBV29-1 and TRBJ1-2; TRBD1 might be the D (6 bases). The CDR3 is 13 residues long. V was shortened by 6 bases and J by 3 bases, with 14 bases between the two germline ends. Germline V gene lookup returns CDR1 SQVTM and CDR2 ANQGSEA. The CDR3 loop is CSVGQGTDYGYTF. For the CDR3, the DNA is TGCAGCGTCGGGCAGGGGACGGACTATGGCTACACCTTC.

In its sample, this clone was seen a few times. The chain employs TRBV10-2 and TRBJ2-1; 8 positions match TRBD2. There are 15 residues in the CDR3. The ends lost 11 bases at V and 5 bases at J; junction bases unmatched: 14. Germline CDR1 and CDR2: WSHSY and SAAADI. CDR3 residues: CAGTNVAGLNNEQFF. The DNA of the CDR3 is TGCGCCGGAACAAATGTAGCGGGACTAAACAATGAGCAGTTCTTC.

The V call is TRBV19, the J call TRBJ2-3, with 8 nucleotides matching TRBD2. CDR3 length equals 16 residues. J was trimmed by 3 bases and V by 3 bases; bases with no gene match: 8. Germline V gene data show CDR1 as LNHDA and CDR2 as SQIVND (reference sequence). Written as DNA, the CDR3 is TGTGCCAGTAGTATCCATCCGGGAGGGCTTACAGATACGCAGTATTTT. Amino acid sequence: CASSIHPGGLTDTQYF. The full variable domain, its missing parts supplied by reference TRBV19 and TRBJ2-3, is DGGITQSPKYLFRKEGQNVTLSCEQNLNHDAMYWYRQDPGQGLRLIYYSQIVNDFQKGDIAEGYSVSREKKESFPLTVTSAQKNPTAFYLCASSIHPGGLTDTQYFGPGTRLTVL.

The chain carries TRBV5-1 and TRBJ2-1; 9 bases are a match to TRBD1. The CDR3 extends over 15 amino acids. V was clipped by 3 bases and J by 6 bases; unmatched bases: 7. The V gene's germline CDR1 is SGHRS and CDR2 YFSETQ. The CDR3 region is CASSSGHRGPNEQFF. The CDR3 nucleotides are TGCGCCAGCAGCTCGGGTCACAGGGGGCCCAATGAGCAGTTCTTC.